The clone carrying this T cell receptor (beta chain) was counted a few times. Its antigen is as yet unknown. The sample originates from a study of metastatic and nonmetastatic thyroid tumors. Background on the study: Thyroid patients, malignant and benign, had repertoires compared across blood and tumor or nodule tissue.

Trimming cost V 8 bases and J 5 bases; bases outside gene matches: 8. From germline, CDR1 is MNHNS and CDR2 SASEGT. This CDR3 comprises 13 residues. None of the patients had undergone any treatment ahead of thyroid surgery. In the original workflow: A classifier for distant metastasis in papillary thyroid cancer was constructed using CDR3 differences observed across clinicopathological groups. TCRdb re-called the PCR reads through MiXCR. TCRdb assigned the V and J calls; the authors' analysis was not used. The table includes about 15,000 clones, 25% to 35% detected once. The study, taken as a whole, reports: The study reportedly found significantly higher TCR beta diversity in malignant thyroid tumors than benign nodules, in blood and tumor.

Sequencing was carried out using tumor tissue. This clonotype was sampled from a male donor with papillary thyroid cancer or a benign thyroid nodule (not recorded which). Some clones in this sample may be carry-over from other donors' samples. The gene calls are TRBV6-1 and TRBJ1-2; 7 nucleotides align to TRBD1. CDR3 sequence reads: CASQGQPGYGYTF. The CDR3 DNA reads TGTGCCAGCCAGGGACAGCCGGGGTATGGCTACACCTTC.